These 17 T cell receptor beta chains originate from one sample sequenced in a study of response to subunit inactivated influenza vaccine. TCRdb analysed the RT-PCR reads with MiXCR anew, one entry per CDR3 protein. The table has roughly 790,000 distinct CDR3 sequences, 21% seen once. The specimen was PBMCs from blood, collected 4 to 6 days after vaccination. These receptor sequences come from a man aged 50 to 60 who received an inactivated influenza vaccine.

CDR3 coding DNA: TGTGCCATCAGTGAGTCGGGCGCCACAGGGATCTACGAGCAGTACTTC. Translation: CAISESGATGIYEQYF. This chain uses TRBV10-3 with TRBJ2-7; D possibly corresponds to TRBD1 (6 bases). Trimming removed 0 bases from V and 3 bases from J, with 15 bases in between. The CDR3 has 16 residues. CDR1 ENHRY and CDR2 SYGVKD come from the germline V gene.

A few counts support this clonotype. The V and J genes are TRBV5-6 and TRBJ2-2; TRBD1 matches 7 bases. There are 16 residues in the CDR3. After removal of 4 bases from V and 5 bases from J, the junction contained 11 bases not matched to a gene. In germline, CDR1 is SGHDT, CDR2 YYEEEE. Here the CDR3 DNA reads TGTGCCAGCAGCAACGCCGGGACAGCTTCAACCGGGGAGCTGTTTTTT. It translates to CASSNAGTASTGELFF.

In this sample, this clonotype turned up a few times. This chain uses TRBV10-2 with TRBJ2-7, with 14 bases identical to TRBD2. The junction had 10 bases not matched to a gene; V was cut back by 4 bases and J by 2 bases. This CDR3 has 18 residues. Germline V lookup: CDR1 WSHSY, CDR2 SAAADI. This chain's CDR3 is CASSGPGTSGGSPYEQYF. Here the CDR3 DNA reads TGCGCCAGCAGTGGTCCCGGGACTAGCGGGGGTTCACCCTACGAGCAGTACTTC.

V usage is TRBV9 and J usage is TRBJ1-5; maybe TRBD1 (5 bases). This CDR3 spans 14 amino acids. V dropped 3 bases and J dropped 4 bases, with 11 bases sitting between them. Germline V gene data show CDR1 as SGDLS and CDR2 as YYNGEE. CDR3 nucleotide sequence: TGTGCCAGCAGCGCGGGACGGTCAAATCAGCCCCAGCATTTT. The encoded protein is CASSAGRSNQPQHF.

The gene calls are TRBV7-2 and TRBJ1-5, with 7 bases that match TRBD1. The V gene's germline CDR1 is SGHTA and CDR2 FQGNSA. The CDR3 extends over 14 amino acids. After removal of 3 bases from V and 7 bases from J, the junction contained 6 bases not matched to a gene. Here the CDR3 DNA reads TGTGCCAGCAGCTTGAGACAGGGTAGCCAGCCCCAGCATTTT. Translated: CASSLRQGSQPQHF. The full variable domain, completed using reference TRBV7-2 and TRBJ1-5, is GAGVSQSPSNKVTEKGKDVELRCDPISGHTALYWYRQSLGQGLEFLIYFQGNSAPDKSGLPSDRFSAERTGGSVSTLTIQRTQQEDSAVYLCASSLRQGSQPQHFGDGTRLSIL.

This clonotype was counted at least ten times. The genes are TRBV12-3 or TRBV12-4 and TRBJ2-1; unclear D gene. This CDR3 spans 11 amino acids. V dropped 4 bases and J dropped 12 bases, with 10 bases sitting between them. The CDR3 DNA sequence: TGTGCCAGCAGTTCCCAGGCTGCGCAGTTCTTC. This translates into CASSSQAAQFF.

This clonotype turned up a few times. V and J are TRBV5-6 and TRBJ1-5; D possibly corresponds to TRBD1 (5 bases). The V gene lost 2 bases and the J gene lost 6 bases, with 15 bases spanning the gap. This CDR3 contains 15 residues. Germline CDR1 and CDR2: SGHDT and YYEEEE. This CDR3 reads CASSFSGRGIQPQHF. As DNA, the CDR3 is TGTGCCAGCAGCTTCTCAGGGCGGGGAATTCAGCCCCAGCATTTT.

This chain uses TRBV11-2 with TRBJ1-2, with D unclear. Germline V gives CDR1 SGHAT, CDR2 FQNNGV. This CDR3 region has 17 residues. Deletions cut 0 bases from V and 5 bases from J, with 19 bases between. CDR3 loop: CASSLDMPGSRGYGYTF. The CDR3 DNA follows: TGTGCCAGCAGCTTAGATATGCCAGGCTCCCGAGGGTATGGCTACACCTTC.

This clonotype was counted a few times. The V call is TRBV20-1, the J call TRBJ2-3, with D perhaps assigned TRBD1 or TRBD2 (5 bases each). The CDR3 extends over 16 amino acids. From germline, CDR1 is DFQATT and CDR2 SNEGSKA (reference sequence). The CDR3 DNA follows: TGCAGCCTGCTTCGTTCCGGGACGGTTGGTAAAGATACGCAGTATTTT. Translating it yields CSLLRSGTVGKDTQYF.

This clonotype was counted a few times. The rearrangement joins TRBV10-3 to TRBJ2-1; perhaps TRBD1 as D (6 bases). With 5 bases removed from V and 3 bases from J, the gap between germline ends came to 17 bases. Germline assignment: CDR1 ENHRY and CDR2 SYGVKD. The CDR3 is 16 amino acids. The CDR3 region is CAISLTGTKSYNEQFF. CDR3 DNA: TGTGCCATCAGTCTTACCGGGACAAAAAGCTACAATGAGCAGTTCTTC.

This clonotype was seen a handful of times. V gene TRBV12-2 combines with J gene TRBJ2-3; the table's D call TRBD1 went unverified against the DNA. TRBV12-2 is noted as a pseudogene. This CDR3 has 17 residues. CDR3 sequence: CASRLAGRGRGTDTQYF. The CDR3 nucleotides read TGTGCAAGTCGCTTAGCCGGCAGGGGGCGCGGGACAGATACGCAGTATTTT.

This clonotype was recorded a few times. The rearrangement joins TRBV7-2 to TRBJ2-7; D remains ambiguous. Per germline, CDR1 SGHTA and CDR2 FQGNSA. The CDR3 runs 13 residues. Deletions cut 5 bases from V and 7 bases from J, with 15 bases between. The CDR3 here is CASSPAIAREQYF. The CDR3 DNA reads TGTGCCAGCAGCCCAGCAATCGCTAGGGAGCAGTACTTC.

The CDR3 region is CATSDTGSGSSYNEQFF. The CDR3 coding sequence is TGTGCCACCAGTGATACCGGGAGCGGGAGTTCCTACAATGAGCAGTTCTTC. The chain links TRBV24-1 to TRBJ2-1; TRBD2 matches at 8 bases. From germline, CDR1 is KGHDR and CDR2 SFDVKD. V trimming: 3 bases; J trimming: 1 base; junction bases outside the gene matches: 7. This CDR3 is built from 17 residues.

Ten or more counts support this clonotype. The V gene is TRBV29-1, the J gene TRBJ1-2; TRBD1 matches at 7 bases. This CDR3 is built from 12 residues. The junction had 6 bases not matched to a gene; V was cut back by 3 bases and J by 8 bases. Germline V gene data show CDR1 as SQVTM and CDR2 as ANQGSEA. For the CDR3, the DNA is TGCAGCGTTGATCGGACAGGCCTCGGCTACACCTTC. Translated: CSVDRTGLGYTF.

The genes are TRBV11-3 and TRBJ2-7; TRBD1 matches 7 bases. The CDR3 spans 13 residues. The V and J ends lost 6 bases and 9 bases, in that order; junction bases with no gene match: 11. Germline V gives CDR1 SGHNT, CDR2 YENEEA. In nucleotides, the CDR3 is TGTGCCAGCAGACAAATTACCGGGACAGTGCAGTACTTC. It translates to CASRQITGTVQYF.

This clonotype was seen a handful of times. The rearrangement links TRBV7-9 to TRBJ2-1, with TRBD2 as a possible D gene (6 bases). Germline V gene sequence: CDR1 SEHNR, CDR2 FQNEAQ (reference sequence). The CDR3 has 15 amino acids. With 6 bases removed from V and 0 bases from J, the gap between germline ends came to 12 bases. In nucleotides, the CDR3 is TGTGCCAGCAGGATGGACGGGAGCTCCTACAATGAGCAGTTCTTC. Its protein product is CASRMDGSSYNEQFF.

This rearrangement joins TRBV5-1 to TRBJ2-7, with TRBD2 matching 12 bases. The germline gives CDR1 SGHRS, CDR2 YFSETQ. The trim removed 5 bases at V and 3 bases at J, leaving 6 bases unmatched. The CDR3 has 15 amino acids. The CDR3 nucleotides read TGCGCCAGCAGATCGCTAGCGGGAGGGCTCTACGAGCAGTACTTC. Translating gives CASRSLAGGLYEQYF.